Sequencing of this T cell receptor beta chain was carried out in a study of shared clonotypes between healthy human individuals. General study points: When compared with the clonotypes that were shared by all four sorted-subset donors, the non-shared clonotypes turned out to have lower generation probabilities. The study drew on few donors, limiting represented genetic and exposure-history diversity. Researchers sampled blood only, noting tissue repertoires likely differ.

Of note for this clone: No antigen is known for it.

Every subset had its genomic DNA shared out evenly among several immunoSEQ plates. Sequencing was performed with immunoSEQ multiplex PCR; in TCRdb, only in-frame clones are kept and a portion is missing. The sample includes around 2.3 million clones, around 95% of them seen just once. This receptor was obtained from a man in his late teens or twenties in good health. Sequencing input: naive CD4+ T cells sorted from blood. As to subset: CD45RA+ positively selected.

For the CDR3, the DNA is TGTGCCAGCAGTTTGAGGGGATCTAATACCGGGGAGCTGTTTTTT. It translates to CASSLRGSNTGELFF. This rearrangement joins TRBV28 to TRBJ2-2; D may be TRBD1 or TRBD2 (5 bases each). Trimming took 3 bases from V and 5 from J, leaving 13 bases between them. Germline V gives CDR1 MDHEN, CDR2 SYDVKM. This CDR3 spans 15 amino acids. Variable domain in full (rest from reference TRBV28 and TRBJ2-2): DVKVTQSSRYLVKRTGEKVFLECVQDMDHENMFWYRQDPGLGLRLIYFSYDVKMKEKGDIPEGYSVSREKKERFSLILESASTNQTSMYLCASSLRGSNTGELFFGEGSRLTVL.